A single sample gave rise to the 18 T cell receptor beta chains below, sequenced in a study of shared clonotypes between healthy human individuals (dated by TCRdb to the early 2020s). Libraries came from the immunoSEQ multiplex PCR assay. TCRdb re-hosts the immuneACCESS table, in-frame sequences only. Its copies lack some clones; in the studies checked, an unresolved V gene accounts for under half of them, and the cause for the rest is not known. The sample table contains 1,400,000 or so clones; only one count was recorded for around 98.5% of them. The ten top clones hold approximately 0.4% of the sample. Input material: naive CD4+ T cells sorted from blood. Per the publication, the cell subset or site label means: CD45RA+ positively selected. The receptors were sampled from a man aged 25-45 years in good health.

The V and J genes are TRBV7-2 and TRBJ2-2, with TRBD2 as a possible D gene (6 bases). The CDR3 is 16 amino acids. Germline values: CDR1 SGHTA, CDR2 FQGNSA. V shed 5 bases and J shed 5 bases, with 18 bases lying between them. The CDR3 protein is CASSANPGLLTGELFF. CDR3 nucleotides: TGTGCCAGCAGCGCAAACCCGGGACTCCTGACCGGGGAGCTGTTTTTT.

The rearrangement links TRBV6-6 to TRBJ2-7; D call uncertain. Germline loops: CDR1 MNHNY, CDR2 SVGAGI (reference sequence). This CDR3 is built from 11 residues. Trimming took off 6 bases at V and 7 bases at J, with 10 bases between the two ends. CDR3 coding DNA: TGTGCCAGCAGGGACCAAGTTGAGCAGTACTTC. Translated: CASRDQVEQYF.

This clone is a singleton in its sample. This chain joins TRBV18 and TRBJ1-4; no clear D gene. Trimming took 5 bases from V and 0 from J, leaving 10 bases between them. Germline V gene lookup returns CDR1 KGHSH and CDR2 LQKENI. The length of the CDR3 is 15 residues. The CDR3 coding sequence is TGTGCCAGCTCAAAAGTCGGCTCAACTAATGAAAAACTGTTTTTT. It is translated as CASSKVGSTNEKLFF.

The chain couples TRBV7-8 to TRBJ2-2, with 7 bases identical to TRBD1. Per the germline V gene, CDR1 is SGHVS and CDR2 is FQNEAQ. Germline trimming cut 1 base from V and 13 bases from J; bases unmatched to any gene: 12. This CDR3 is 15 amino acids long. The CDR3 nucleotides read TGTGCCAGCAGCTTAGGGACAGGACGGTTTGGAGGGCTGTTTTTT. It codes for CASSLGTGRFGGLFF.

The rearrangement links TRBV20-1 to TRBJ2-1; D could derive from TRBD1 or TRBD2 (5 bases each). The CDR3 spans 11 residues. Per germline, CDR1 DFQATT and CDR2 SNEGSKA (reference sequence). V was pared by 3 bases and J by 9 bases, with 9 bases between. CDR3 sequence reads: CSARGDGEQFF. CDR3 nucleotides: TGCAGTGCTAGGGGGGACGGTGAGCAGTTCTTC.

The rearrangement links TRBV15 to TRBJ2-4, with D maybe TRBD2 (6 bases). Looked up from germline, CDR1 is LNHNV and CDR2 is YYDKDF (reference sequence). The CDR3 is made up of 18 amino acids. Trimming removed 1 base from V and 4 bases from J, with 20 bases in between. CDR3 sequence: CATSRGPPRGGTKNIQYF. The CDR3 DNA reads TGTGCCACCAGCAGAGGGCCTCCCCGCGGAGGGACGAAAAACATTCAGTACTTC.

This rearrangement joins TRBV5-1 to TRBJ2-7, with 8 nucleotides matching TRBD2. There are 14 residues in the CDR3. Germline assignment: CDR1 SGHRS and CDR2 YFSETQ. After removal of 6 bases from V and 4 bases from J, the junction contained 9 bases not matched to a gene. The CDR3 here is CASIPGLGAYEQYF. CDR3 coding DNA: TGCGCCAGCATCCCGGGACTAGGGGCTTACGAGCAGTACTTC.

This rearrangement joins TRBV4-3 to TRBJ1-4, with 10 bases identical to TRBD1. Germline CDR1 is LGHNA and CDR2 is YSLEER. Trimming took 2 bases from V and 8 from J; bases not matched to a gene: 5. This CDR3 has 15 residues. The DNA for the CDR3 is TGCGCCAGCAGCCAAACCGGGACAGGGGCAGAAAAACTGTTTTTT. Its translation: CASSQTGTGAEKLFF.

This chain links TRBV20-1 with TRBJ1-2; D is ambiguous. Trimming removed 1 base at V and 8 bases at J, with 8 bases between. Per the germline V gene, CDR1 is DFQATT and CDR2 is SNEGSKA (reference sequence). The CDR3 extends over 11 amino acids. The CDR3 DNA follows: TGCAGTGCTAGAGTCCGAGACGGCTACACCTTC. It yields the protein CSARVRDGYTF.

This clone was recorded once. This sample also contains other DNA sequences that code for the same CDR3. The rearrangement uses TRBV9 and TRBJ2-1; D not certain. Trimming cost V 0 bases and J 6 bases, with 4 bases left between them. Germline V gene lookup returns CDR1 SGDLS and CDR2 YYNGEE. The CDR3 consists of 12 residues. The CDR3 nucleotides are TGTGCCAGCAGCGTAGGATTCAATGAGCAGTTCTTC. Translated, it gives CASSVGFNEQFF.

The chain's CDR3 is CATGGRGHEQYF. The CDR3, as DNA: TGTGCCACCGGTGGGCGGGGCCACGAGCAGTACTTC. This chain joins TRBV2 and TRBJ2-7; weak D call: TRBD2 (6 bases). The germline V and J ends were trimmed by 10 bases and 5 bases, with 15 bases remaining between them. The CDR3 has 12 amino acids. The germline V gene has CDR1 SNHLY and CDR2 FYNNEI.

This chain connects TRBV5-1 to TRBJ2-1; 11 bases map to TRBD2. Losses at the gene ends were 2 bases for V and 6 bases for J; bases not matched to a gene: 4. This CDR3 comprises 15 residues. In germline, CDR1 is SGHRS, CDR2 YFSETQ. The CDR3: CASSFRLAGSNEQFF. DNA of the CDR3: TGCGCCAGCAGCTTTAGACTAGCGGGGTCCAATGAGCAGTTCTTC.

V gene TRBV7-9 combines with J gene TRBJ2-2; D is perhaps TRBD2 (6 bases). CDR3 length: 16 residues. Trimming shortened V by 2 bases and J by 6 bases, and 16 bases separated the two germline ends. CDR1 SEHNR and CDR2 FQNEAQ come from the germline V gene (reference sequence). CDR3 loop: CASSLSLGTPPGELFF. DNA for the CDR3: TGTGCCAGCAGCTTATCACTGGGGACTCCCCCCGGGGAGCTGTTTTTT. The whole variable domain, filled in from reference TRBV7-9 and TRBJ2-2, reads DTGVSQNPRHKITKRGQNVTFRCDPISEHNRLYWYRQTLGQGPEFLTYFQNEAQLEKSRLLSDRFSAERPKGSFSTLEIQRTEQGDSAMYLCASSLSLGTPPGELFFGEGSRLTVL.

J is TRBJ1-5 and V is TRBV6-4, with D perhaps matching TRBD1 (5 bases). The V gene's germline CDR1 is MRHNA and CDR2 SNTAGT. Trimming removed 8 bases at V and 6 bases at J, with 17 bases between. The CDR3 sequence is 14 residues long. CDR3 DNA: TGTGCCAGCTCAGTGGATACAGGTCGTCAGCCCCAGCATTTT. This codes for CASSVDTGRQPQHF.

This chain uses TRBV6-1 with TRBJ1-2; D not certain. V shed 4 bases and J shed 5 bases, with 8 bases lying between them. The CDR3 length is 12 residues. Germline assignment: CDR1 MNHNS and CDR2 SASEGT. CDR3 in amino acids: CASSANLYGYTF. In DNA, the CDR3 is TGTGCCAGCAGTGCCAATTTGTATGGCTACACCTTC.

V gene TRBV30 combines with J gene TRBJ1-2; D is unresolved. The ends were cut back, 0 bases at V and 10 bases at J, with 15 bases in the middle. Germline CDR1 GTSNPN, CDR2 SVGIG (reference sequence). CDR3 length equals 13 residues. The CDR3 sequence: CAWSVLTDRNYTF. The CDR3 DNA reads TGTGCCTGGAGTGTATTGACGGATCGTAACTACACCTTC.

The chain couples TRBV20-1 to TRBJ2-1; the D is unclear. This CDR3 spans 10 amino acids. Germline V CDR1 and CDR2: DFQATT, SNEGSKA (reference sequence). The V and J ends lost 5 bases and 7 bases respectively, with 6 bases between them. CDR3 bases: TGCAGTGCTCTACAAAATGAGCAGTTCTTC. This encodes CSALQNEQFF.

For the CDR3, the DNA is TGTGCCAGCAGCTTAGGCCCCCCAGGGGCCCAAGAGACCCAGTACTTC. This codes for CASSLGPPGAQETQYF. This chain connects TRBV7-3 to TRBJ2-5; a weak D match, TRBD1 (6 bases). CDR1 and CDR2 from the germline V gene are SGHTA and FQGTGA. The CDR3 totals 16 residues. V was pared by 2 bases and J by 1 base, with 14 bases between.